Shown below are 25 T cell receptor beta chains from a single sample sequenced in a study of cytomegalovirus exposure and HLA in healthy donors. Vbeta (60) and Jbeta (13) primers were used in the PCR. The data were produced by immunoSEQ multiplex PCR, yet TCRdb's version contains in-frame clones alone and is incomplete. Of more than 150,000 clones listed, about 84% were seen once; the top ten hold 1% to 1.5%. What was sequenced was PBMCs. All receptors come from a man over 45 in good health and CMV-seropositive.

The rearrangement joins TRBV2 to TRBJ2-3; TRBD2 matches 7 bases. CDR1 is SNHLY, CDR2 FYNNEI, per germline. The trim removed 3 bases at V and 0 bases at J, leaving 3 bases unmatched. The CDR3 is 15 residues long. For the CDR3, the DNA is TGTGCCAGCAGTGAGACTAGCCTTAGCACAGATACGCAGTATTTT. The encoded protein is CASSETSLSTDTQYF.

V usage is TRBV4-1 and J usage is TRBJ1-1; TRBD1 might be the D (5 bases). Germline values: CDR1 MGHRA, CDR2 YSYEKL. CDR3 length equals 12 residues. Trimming took off 4 bases at V and 5 bases at J, with 8 bases between the two ends. CDR3 sequence reads: CASSPRGTEAFF. For the CDR3, the DNA is TGCGCCAGCAGCCCCCGGGGGACTGAAGCTTTCTTT.

Written as DNA, the CDR3 is TGTGCCAGCAGCGTAGCTGGAGATAGCAATCAGCCCCAGCATTTT. Protein product: CASSVAGDSNQPQHF. J is TRBJ1-5 and V is TRBV9, with no clear D. Trimming left V 0 bases short and J 0 bases short, with 7 bases between. The germline V gene has CDR1 SGDLS and CDR2 YYNGEE. This CDR3 is 15 amino acids long.

On this clone itself: Other DNA variants within this sample encode the same CDR3. The rearrangement links TRBV6-5 to TRBJ2-7; the D is unclear. The germline gives CDR1 MNHEY, CDR2 SVGAGI. This CDR3 is 13 amino acids long. Between the trimmed V and J ends, which lost 6 bases and 3 bases, there was a span of 12 bases. This CDR3 is CASREHHVYEQYF. CDR3 nucleotide sequence: TGTGCCAGCAGAGAACATCACGTCTACGAGCAGTACTTC.

This clone was seen only once. The V call is TRBV15, the J call TRBJ1-1, with D uncertain. Germline CDR1 reads LNHNV; CDR2 reads YYDKDF (reference sequence). The V end lost 0 bases, the J end lost 1 base, and 6 bases lay between the germline ends. The CDR3 length is 14 residues. CDR3 in amino acids: CATSRDSANTEAFF. Written as DNA, the CDR3 is TGTGCCACCAGCAGAGATAGCGCGAACACTGAAGCTTTCTTT.

The chain couples TRBV5-1 to TRBJ2-7; TRBD1 matches 7 bases. The J segment lost 0 bases and the V segment lost 4 bases, leaving 7 bases of the junction unmatched. Germline-derived CDR1 and CDR2 are SGHRS and YFSETQ. The CDR3 is 15 amino acids. The CDR3 bases are TGCGCCAGCAGCACGACAGGGCTACGCTCCTACGAGCAGTACTTC. Amino acids: CASSTTGLRSYEQYF.

The rearrangement joins TRBV19 to TRBJ1-4; no reliable D call. The germline V and J ends were trimmed by 3 bases and 8 bases, with 16 bases remaining between them. The CDR3 runs to 15 residues. Germline CDR1 reads LNHDA; CDR2 reads SQIVND (reference sequence). CDR3 bases: TGTGCCAGTAGTATGAGCGACCGGGTTTCCGAAAAACTGTTTTTT. It is translated as CASSMSDRVSEKLFF.

V usage is TRBV28 and J usage is TRBJ1-2; D is ambiguous. V was cut by 8 bases and J by 7 bases, with 11 bases left in between. This CDR3 is built from 11 residues. The germline CDR1 and CDR2 sequences are MDHEN and SYDVKM. DNA for the CDR3: TGTGCCAGCCAAGCCCACTCTGGCTACACCTTC. This translates into CASQAHSGYTF.

The genes are TRBV5-1 and TRBJ2-3; 8 bases map to TRBD2. Germline CDR1 SGHRS, CDR2 YFSETQ. After removal of 3 bases from V and 4 bases from J, the junction contained 4 bases not matched to a gene. The CDR3 length is 14 residues. CDR3 in amino acids: CASSYGLAPDTQYF. CDR3 nucleotides: TGCGCCAGCAGCTACGGACTAGCCCCAGATACGCAGTATTTT.

This clone turned up a few times. The rearrangement joins TRBV5-1 to TRBJ2-3, with D possibly TRBD2 on 5 matching bases. CDR1 SGHRS and CDR2 YFSETQ come from the germline V gene. The V and J ends lost 4 bases and 3 bases respectively, with 15 bases between them. The CDR3 extends over 15 amino acids. CDR3 DNA sequence: TGCGCCAGCAGCAGCGGACGTTCGGCAACAGATACGCAGTATTTT. Protein: CASSSGRSATDTQYF.

The chain employs TRBV6-6 and TRBJ2-7, with 14 bases aligning to TRBD2. Trimming removed 7 bases from V and 7 bases from J; junction bases left unmatched: 9. CDR3 size: 15 residues. Looked up from germline, CDR1 is MNHNY and CDR2 is SVGAGI (reference sequence). CDR3 sequence reads: CASTPGLAGGREQYF. Written as DNA, the CDR3 is TGTGCCAGCACCCCCGGACTAGCGGGGGGAAGGGAGCAGTACTTC.

The rearrangement joins TRBV2 to TRBJ1-5, with 7 bases identical to TRBD1. Germline V lookup: CDR1 SNHLY, CDR2 FYNNEI. This CDR3 has 14 residues. Unmatched junction bases numbered 1, after V lost 5 bases and J lost 0 bases. CDR3 nucleotides: TGTGCCAGCAGTCGACAGGGTAGCAATCAGCCCCAGCATTTT. It encodes CASSRQGSNQPQHF. Full variable domain (missing parts from reference TRBV2 and TRBJ1-5): EPEVTQTPSHQVTQMGQEVILRCVPISNHLYFYWYRQILGQKVEFLVSFYNNEISEKSEIFDDQFSVERPDGSNFTLKIRSTKLEDSAMYFCASSRQGSNQPQHFGDGTRLSIL.

The V and J genes are TRBV7-6 and TRBJ2-5, with a weak D call TRBD1 (5 bases). The CDR3 loop spans 16 amino acids. Germline CDR1 and CDR2: SGHVS and FNYEAQ. V dropped 6 bases and J dropped 5 bases, with 22 bases sitting between them. CDR3 region: CASRFSSRQPAETQYF. The CDR3 region has the DNA TGTGCCAGCAGATTCTCCTCTCGACAGCCCGCGGAGACCCAGTACTTC.

This clone has only a few counts. V and J are TRBV29-1 and TRBJ2-3, with TRBD2 identical over 14 bases. The CDR3 consists of 15 residues. V was clipped by 6 bases and J by 5 bases; unmatched bases: 7. Germline-derived CDR1 and CDR2 are SQVTM and ANQGSEA. CDR3: CSVGTSGSGGDTQYF. The CDR3, as DNA: TGCAGCGTCGGGACTAGCGGGAGTGGTGGAGATACGCAGTATTTT.

The chain uses TRBV25-1 and TRBJ2-5, with 9 bases lining up with TRBD1. J was trimmed by 3 bases and V by 3 bases; bases with no gene match: 8. Germline V lookup: CDR1 MGHDK, CDR2 SYGVNS. The CDR3 runs to 16 residues. Written as DNA, the CDR3 is TGTGCCAGCAGTGAGGTTGGACAGGGGTCGAAAGAGACCCAGTACTTC. Translation: CASSEVGQGSKETQYF.

This clone turned up a few times. The V call is TRBV6-6, the J call TRBJ2-3; 7 bases agree with TRBD1. The CDR3 runs to 15 residues. Germline values: CDR1 MNHNY, CDR2 SVGAGI (reference sequence). V was clipped by 4 bases and J by 2 bases; unmatched bases: 6. The CDR3 DNA sequence: TGTGCCAGCAGTTCGAGGGGGCTGTACACAGATACGCAGTATTTT. Protein product: CASSSRGLYTDTQYF.

The J gene is TRBJ2-5, the V gene TRBV5-5, with no clear D. Germline-derived CDR1 and CDR2 are SGHKS and YYEKEE (reference sequence). This CDR3 contains 14 residues. Trimming left V 1 base short and J 2 bases short, with 9 bases between. The CDR3 nucleotides read TGTGCCAGCAGCTTGTTTTCGGGTCAAGAGACCCAGTACTTC. It yields the protein CASSLFSGQETQYF.

This chain uses TRBV27 with TRBJ2-2; D perhaps matches TRBD2 (6 bases). The CDR3 runs to 15 residues. Germline-derived CDR1 and CDR2 are MNHEY and SMNVEV (reference sequence). The ends were cut back, 10 bases at V and 6 bases at J, with 21 bases in the middle. The CDR3 protein is CATQGREWEPGELFF. The CDR3 bases are TGTGCCACCCAGGGCCGGGAGTGGGAGCCCGGGGAGCTGTTTTTT.

This rearrangement joins TRBV28 to TRBJ1-6; weak D call: TRBD1 (6 bases). Trimming took off 9 bases at V and 1 base at J, with 7 bases between the two ends. Per the germline V gene, CDR1 is MDHEN and CDR2 is SYDVKM. The CDR3 loop spans 13 amino acids. As DNA, the CDR3 is TGTGCCAGTAGGGGGTCCTATAATTCACCCCTCCACTTT. It specifies CASRGSYNSPLHF. The variable domain in full, with the rest retrieved from reference TRBV28 and TRBJ1-6, is DVKVTQSSRYLVKRTGEKVFLECVQDMDHENMFWYRQDPGLGLRLIYFSYDVKMKEKGDIPEGYSVSREKKERFSLILESASTNQTSMYLCASRGSYNSPLHFGNGTRLTVT.

This clone has just a few counts. V is TRBV11-2 and J is TRBJ2-1, with 9 bases identical to TRBD2. The V segment lost 6 bases and the J segment 5 bases; nucleotides outside the gene matches: 8. The CDR3 spans 15 residues. Germline CDR1 and CDR2: SGHAT and FQNNGV. CDR3 sequence reads: CASRDLAGRDNEQFF. DNA of the CDR3: TGTGCCAGCAGGGATCTAGCGGGAAGGGACAATGAGCAGTTCTTC. Filled out from reference TRBV11-2 and TRBJ2-1, the complete variable domain reads EAGVAQSPRYKIIEKRQSVAFWCNPISGHATLYWYQQILGQGPKLLIQFQNNGVVDDSQLPKDRFSAERLKGVDSTLKIQPAKLEDSAVYLCASRDLAGRDNEQFFGPGTRLTVL.

The chain employs TRBV5-1 and TRBJ2-7, with D possibly being TRBD1 (6 bases). Trimming cost V 2 bases and J 1 base, with 10 bases left between them. The CDR3 has 14 residues. Germline CDR1 SGHRS, CDR2 YFSETQ. The CDR3: CASSFRTASYEQYF. In nucleotides, the CDR3 is TGCGCCAGCAGCTTCCGGACAGCGTCCTACGAGCAGTACTTC.

The chain combines TRBV30 with TRBJ2-5; D is perhaps TRBD2 (5 bases). Trimming shortened V by 3 bases and J by 5 bases, and 10 bases separated the two germline ends. Germline CDR1 GTSNPN, CDR2 SVGIG (reference sequence). The CDR3 loop spans 12 amino acids. In DNA, the CDR3 is TGTGCCTGGAGGCCTGGCGGGGAGACCCAGTACTTC. Translation gives CAWRPGGETQYF.

This chain joins TRBV6-5 and TRBJ2-2; 8 bases agree with TRBD2. Germline loops: CDR1 MNHEY, CDR2 SVGAGI. CDR3 length: 15 amino acids. Trimming at V came to 6 bases and at J to 9 bases, leaving 12 bases not matched to a gene. CDR3 in DNA: TGTGCCAGCAGCCCCGGGACTAGTCCCCTCAGGGAGCTGTTTTTT. Protein product: CASSPGTSPLRELFF.

The rearrangement uses TRBV5-4 and TRBJ1-2; D gene uncertain. V lost 4 bases to trimming and J lost 8 bases, with 9 bases between them. Per germline, CDR1 SGHNT and CDR2 YYREEE (reference sequence). The CDR3 consists of 11 residues. The CDR3 DNA is TGTGCCAGCAGCCCGGGTGAAGGCTACACCTTC. Its translation is CASSPGEGYTF.

This sequence joins TRBV5-1 and TRBJ1-2; 7 positions match TRBD1. CDR1 is SGHRS, CDR2 YFSETQ, per germline. With 4 bases clipped from V and 5 bases from J, the junction kept 5 bases outside the gene matches. CDR3 size: 13 residues. The CDR3 loop reads CASSPGQRYGYTF. CDR3 bases: TGCGCCAGCAGCCCGGGACAGCGTTATGGCTACACCTTC.